This T cell receptor (beta chain) was retrieved from a study of OX40 agonist ivuxolimab in advanced cancers. Study-wide context: Patients assigned to dose escalation were diagnosed with hepatocellular carcinoma, melanoma, renal cell or head and neck cancer.

The germline CDR1 and CDR2 sequences are SGHNT and YYREEE (reference sequence). This CDR3 has 14 residues. Trimming pared 0 bases from V and 6 bases from J, leaving 10 bases between. Study-level results: The antigens recognized by the expanded peripheral T cells, that is their antigen specificity, were not determined.

The protocol was immunoSEQ multiplex PCR, while the TCRdb copy is restricted to in-frame clones and leaves out a portion. Of about 90,000 clones in the sample, just under 90% were seen once. About this clone itself: The antigen is not known.

The J gene is TRBJ1-5, the V gene TRBV5-4; perhaps TRBD1 as D (6 bases). This sequence originates from an adult with an advanced solid tumor such as melanoma, head and neck, liver or kidney cancer. Sequences were derived from CD4+ or CD8+ T cells sorted from blood, sampled in a trial of the OX40 agonist ivuxolimab. The CDR3 region is CASSLEGEGQPQHF. The DNA of the CDR3 is TGTGCCAGCAGCTTGGAGGGGGAAGGTCAGCCCCAGCATTTT.